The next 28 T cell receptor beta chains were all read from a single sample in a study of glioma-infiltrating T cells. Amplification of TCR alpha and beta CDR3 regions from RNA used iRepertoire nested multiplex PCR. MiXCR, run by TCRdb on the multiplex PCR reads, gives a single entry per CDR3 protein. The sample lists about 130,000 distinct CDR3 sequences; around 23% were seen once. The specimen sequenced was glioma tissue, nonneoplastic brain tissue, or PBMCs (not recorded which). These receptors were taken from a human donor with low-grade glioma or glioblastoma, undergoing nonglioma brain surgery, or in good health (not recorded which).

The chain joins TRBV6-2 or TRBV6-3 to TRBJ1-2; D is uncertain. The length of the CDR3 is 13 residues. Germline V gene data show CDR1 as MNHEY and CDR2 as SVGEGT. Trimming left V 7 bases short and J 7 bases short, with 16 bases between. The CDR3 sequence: CASTPDTVGGYTF. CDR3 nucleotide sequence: TGTGCCAGCACCCCTGACACTGTGGGTGGCTACACCTTC.

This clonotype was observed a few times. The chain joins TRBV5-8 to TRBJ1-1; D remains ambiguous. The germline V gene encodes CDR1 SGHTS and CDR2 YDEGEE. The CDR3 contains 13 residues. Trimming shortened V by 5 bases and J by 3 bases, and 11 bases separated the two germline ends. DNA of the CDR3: TGTGCCAGCAGAAGGCCGGGGTACACTGAAGCTTTCTTT. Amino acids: CASRRPGYTEAFF. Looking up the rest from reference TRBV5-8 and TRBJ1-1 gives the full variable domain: EAGVTQSPTHLIKTRGQQATLRCSPISGHTSVYWYQQALGLGLQFLLWYDEGEERNRGNFPPRFSGRQFPNYSSELNVNALELEDSALYLCASRRPGYTEAFFGQGTRLTVV.

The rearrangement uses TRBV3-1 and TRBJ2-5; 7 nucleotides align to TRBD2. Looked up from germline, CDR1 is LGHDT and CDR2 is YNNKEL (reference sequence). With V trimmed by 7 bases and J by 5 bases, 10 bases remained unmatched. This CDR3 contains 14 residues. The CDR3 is CASNHRGDGETQYF. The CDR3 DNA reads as TGTGCCAGCAACCACCGGGGGGACGGTGAGACCCAGTACTTC.

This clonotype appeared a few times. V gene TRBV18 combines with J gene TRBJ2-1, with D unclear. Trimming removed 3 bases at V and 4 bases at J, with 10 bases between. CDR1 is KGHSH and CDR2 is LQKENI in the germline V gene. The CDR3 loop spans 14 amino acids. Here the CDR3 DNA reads TGTGCCAGCTCACCTGAACAGCTTTACAATGAGCAGTTCTTC. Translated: CASSPEQLYNEQFF.

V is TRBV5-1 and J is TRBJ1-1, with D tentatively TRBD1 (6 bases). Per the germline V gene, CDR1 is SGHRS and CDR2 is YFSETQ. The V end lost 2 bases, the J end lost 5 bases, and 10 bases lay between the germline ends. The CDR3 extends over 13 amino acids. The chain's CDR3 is CASSFTGMTEAFF. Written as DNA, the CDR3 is TGCGCCAGCAGCTTCACAGGGATGACTGAAGCTTTCTTT.

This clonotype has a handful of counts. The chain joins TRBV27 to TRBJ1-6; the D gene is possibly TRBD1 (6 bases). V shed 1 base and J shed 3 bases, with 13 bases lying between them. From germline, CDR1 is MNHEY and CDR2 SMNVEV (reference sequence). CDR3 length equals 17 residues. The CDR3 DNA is TGTGCCAGCAGTTTATTAGCAGGGGCTAACTATAATTCACCCCTCCACTTT. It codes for CASSLLAGANYNSPLHF.

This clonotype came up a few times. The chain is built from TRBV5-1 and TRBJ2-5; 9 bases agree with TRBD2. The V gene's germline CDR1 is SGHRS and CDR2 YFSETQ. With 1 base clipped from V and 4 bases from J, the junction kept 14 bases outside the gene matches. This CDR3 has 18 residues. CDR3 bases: TGCGCCAGCAGCTTGAGCCAGCGGGGGGTCCCTTACCCAGAGACCCAGTACTTC. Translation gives CASSLSQRGVPYPETQYF. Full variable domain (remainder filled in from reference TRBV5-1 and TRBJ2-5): KAGVTQTPRYLIKTRGQQVTLSCSPISGHRSVSWYQQTPGQGLQFLFEYFSETQRNKGNFPGRFSGRQFSNSRSEMNVSTLELGDSALYLCASSLSQRGVPYPETQYFGPGTRLLVL.

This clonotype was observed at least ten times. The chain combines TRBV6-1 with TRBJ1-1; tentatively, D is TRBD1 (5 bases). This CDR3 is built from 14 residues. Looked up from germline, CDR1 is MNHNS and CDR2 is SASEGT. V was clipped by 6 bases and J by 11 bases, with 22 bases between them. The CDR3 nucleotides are TGTGCCAGCAGGATACGGGTCCAGGGAATTTTGGCTTTCTTT. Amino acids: CASRIRVQGILAFF.

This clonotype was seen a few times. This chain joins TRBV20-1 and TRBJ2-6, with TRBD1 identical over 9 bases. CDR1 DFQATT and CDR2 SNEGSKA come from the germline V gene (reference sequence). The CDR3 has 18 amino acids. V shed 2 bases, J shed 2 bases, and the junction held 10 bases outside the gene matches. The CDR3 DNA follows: TGCAGTGCTAGAAATCCGGGACAGGGACTTACTGGGGCCAACGTCCTGACTTTC. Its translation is CSARNPGQGLTGANVLTF.

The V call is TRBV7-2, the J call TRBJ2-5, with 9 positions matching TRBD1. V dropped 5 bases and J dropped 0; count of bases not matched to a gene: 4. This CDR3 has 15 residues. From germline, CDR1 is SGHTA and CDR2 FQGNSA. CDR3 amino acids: CASSKGTGNQETQYF. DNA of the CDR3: TGTGCCAGCAGCAAAGGGACAGGGAACCAAGAGACCCAGTACTTC. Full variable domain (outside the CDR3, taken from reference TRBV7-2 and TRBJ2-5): GAGVSQSPSNKVTEKGKDVELRCDPISGHTALYWYRQSLGQGLEFLIYFQGNSAPDKSGLPSDRFSAERTGGSVSTLTIQRTQQEDSAVYLCASSKGTGNQETQYFGPGTRLLVL.

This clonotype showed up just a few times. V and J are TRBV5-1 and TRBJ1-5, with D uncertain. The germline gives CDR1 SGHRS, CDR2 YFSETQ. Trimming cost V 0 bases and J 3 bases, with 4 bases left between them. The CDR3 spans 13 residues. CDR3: CASSLVPNQPQHF. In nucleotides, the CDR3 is TGCGCCAGCAGCTTGGTGCCCAATCAGCCCCAGCATTTT.

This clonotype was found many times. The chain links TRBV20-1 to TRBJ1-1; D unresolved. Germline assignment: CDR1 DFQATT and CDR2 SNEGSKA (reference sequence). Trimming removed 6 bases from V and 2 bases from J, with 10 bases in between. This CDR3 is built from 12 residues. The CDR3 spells CSAHAGNTEAFF. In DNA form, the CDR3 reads TGCAGTGCCCATGCAGGTAACACTGAAGCTTTCTTT.

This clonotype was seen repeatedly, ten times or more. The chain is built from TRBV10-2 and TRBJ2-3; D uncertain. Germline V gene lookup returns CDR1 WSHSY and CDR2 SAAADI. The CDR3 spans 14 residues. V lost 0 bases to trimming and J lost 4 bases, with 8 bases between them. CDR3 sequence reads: CASSESSSPDTQYF. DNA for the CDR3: TGCGCCAGCAGTGAGTCGAGTAGCCCAGATACGCAGTATTTT.

The DNA of the CDR3 is TGTGCCAGCAGCTCAGCCGGCCGGGGGGGAGCCACCTTCCAAGAGACCCAGTACTTC. It codes for CASSSAGRGGATFQETQYF. The chain carries TRBV11-2 and TRBJ2-5; 8 bases are a match to TRBD2. CDR3 length equals 19 residues. V was pared by 4 bases and J by 1 base, with 17 bases of the junction left unmatched. CDR1 and CDR2 (germline): SGHAT, FQNNGV.

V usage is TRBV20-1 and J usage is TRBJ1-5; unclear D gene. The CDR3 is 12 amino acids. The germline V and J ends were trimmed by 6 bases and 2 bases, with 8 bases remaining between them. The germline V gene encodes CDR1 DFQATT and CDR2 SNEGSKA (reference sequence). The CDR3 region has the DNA TGCAGTGCACATATCGGCAATCAGCCCCAGCATTTT. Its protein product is CSAHIGNQPQHF.

Here the CDR3 DNA reads TGTGCCAGCACCTCAGGGGGAGCGGGGGAAGAGACCCAGTACTTC. This sequence encodes CASTSGGAGEETQYF. The V gene is TRBV6-1, the J gene TRBJ2-5; D possibly corresponds to TRBD2 (8 bases). Trimming removed 7 bases from V and 3 bases from J, with 18 bases in between. The CDR3 is 15 amino acids. Germline CDR1 reads MNHNS; CDR2 reads SASEGT.

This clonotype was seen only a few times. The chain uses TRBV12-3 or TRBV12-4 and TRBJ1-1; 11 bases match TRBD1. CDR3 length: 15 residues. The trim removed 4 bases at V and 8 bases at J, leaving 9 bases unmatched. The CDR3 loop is CASSYPGTGGWEAFF. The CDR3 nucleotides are TGTGCCAGCAGTTACCCCGGGACAGGGGGTTGGGAAGCTTTCTTT.

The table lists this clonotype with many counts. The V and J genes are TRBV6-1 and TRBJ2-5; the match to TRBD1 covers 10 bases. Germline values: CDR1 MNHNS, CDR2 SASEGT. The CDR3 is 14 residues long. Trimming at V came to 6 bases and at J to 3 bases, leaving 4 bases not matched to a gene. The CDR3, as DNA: TGTGCCAGCAGGGACAGGGGGAGGGAAGAGACCCAGTACTTC. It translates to CASRDRGREETQYF.

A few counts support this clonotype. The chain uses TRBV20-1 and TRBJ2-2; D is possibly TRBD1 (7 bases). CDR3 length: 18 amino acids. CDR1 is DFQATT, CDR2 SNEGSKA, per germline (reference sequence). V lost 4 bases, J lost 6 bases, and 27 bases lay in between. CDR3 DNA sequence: TGCAGTGCTATCCGGCCGGGAAAACTAGCAGGGGGTGCCGGGGAGCTGTTTTTT. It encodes CSAIRPGKLAGGAGELFF.

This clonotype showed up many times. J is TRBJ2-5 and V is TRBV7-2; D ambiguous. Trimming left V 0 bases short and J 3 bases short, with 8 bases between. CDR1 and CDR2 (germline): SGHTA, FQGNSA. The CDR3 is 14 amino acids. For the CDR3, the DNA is TGTGCCAGCAGCTTAGCGTGGGCAGAAGAGACCCAGTACTTC. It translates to CASSLAWAEETQYF.

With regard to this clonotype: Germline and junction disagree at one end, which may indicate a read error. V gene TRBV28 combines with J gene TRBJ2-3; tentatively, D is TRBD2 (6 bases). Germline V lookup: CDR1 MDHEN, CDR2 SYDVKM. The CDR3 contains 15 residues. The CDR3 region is CASSLPGTSTDKQYF. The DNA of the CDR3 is TGTGCCAGCAGTTTGCCGGGAACTAGCACAGATAAGCAGTATTTT.

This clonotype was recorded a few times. This chain's CDR3 is CATSDHRQGNQPQHF. In DNA form, the CDR3 reads TGTGCCACCAGTGATCACAGACAGGGCAATCAGCCCCAGCATTTT. The rearrangement uses TRBV24-1 and TRBJ1-5, with D possibly TRBD1 on 6 matching bases. The CDR3 is 15 amino acids. Germline loops: CDR1 KGHDR, CDR2 SFDVKD. Trimming removed 3 bases from V and 2 bases from J, with 10 bases in between.

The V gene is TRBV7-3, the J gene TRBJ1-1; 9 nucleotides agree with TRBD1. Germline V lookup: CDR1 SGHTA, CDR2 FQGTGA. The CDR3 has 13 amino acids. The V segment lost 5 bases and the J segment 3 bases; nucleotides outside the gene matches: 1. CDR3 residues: CASSGTGHTEAFF. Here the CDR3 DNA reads TGTGCCAGCAGCGGGACAGGGCACACTGAAGCTTTCTTT.

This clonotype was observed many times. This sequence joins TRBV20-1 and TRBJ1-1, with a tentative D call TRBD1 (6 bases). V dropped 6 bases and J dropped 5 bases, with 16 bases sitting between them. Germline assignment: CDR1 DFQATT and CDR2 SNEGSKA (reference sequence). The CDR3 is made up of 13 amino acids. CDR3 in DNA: TGCAGTGCCCCGAAGACAGGTGAGACTGAAGCTTTCTTT. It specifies CSAPKTGETEAFF.

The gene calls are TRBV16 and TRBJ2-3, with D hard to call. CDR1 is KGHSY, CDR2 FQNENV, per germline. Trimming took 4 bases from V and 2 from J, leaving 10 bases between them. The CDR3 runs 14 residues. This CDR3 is CASSPNGLTDTQYF. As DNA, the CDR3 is TGTGCCAGCAGCCCGAATGGCCTCACAGATACGCAGTATTTT.

Here the CDR3 DNA reads TGTGCCAGCGGCTTTAAGGGCCCCGCTGATACGCAGTATTTT. It yields the protein CASGFKGPADTQYF. V is TRBV12-3 or TRBV12-4 and J is TRBJ2-3; D not resolved. Trimming took 8 bases from V and 6 from J, leaving 18 bases between them. The CDR3 totals 14 residues.

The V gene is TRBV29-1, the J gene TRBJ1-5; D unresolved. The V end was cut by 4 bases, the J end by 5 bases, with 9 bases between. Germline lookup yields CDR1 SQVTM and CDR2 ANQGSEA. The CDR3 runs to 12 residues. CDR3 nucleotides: TGCAGCGTTGGTTTGAGAGATCAGCCCCAGCATTTT. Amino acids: CSVGLRDQPQHF.

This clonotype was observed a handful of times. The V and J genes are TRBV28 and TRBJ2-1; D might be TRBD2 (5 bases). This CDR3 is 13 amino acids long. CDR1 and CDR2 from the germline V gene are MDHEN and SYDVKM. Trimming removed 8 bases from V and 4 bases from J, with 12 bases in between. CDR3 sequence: CASALRVYNEQFF. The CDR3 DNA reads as TGTGCCAGCGCCTTGAGGGTTTACAATGAGCAGTTCTTC. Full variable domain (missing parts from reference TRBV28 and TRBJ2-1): DVKVTQSSRYLVKRTGEKVFLECVQDMDHENMFWYRQDPGLGLRLIYFSYDVKMKEKGDIPEGYSVSREKKERFSLILESASTNQTSMYLCASALRVYNEQFFGPGTRLTVL.